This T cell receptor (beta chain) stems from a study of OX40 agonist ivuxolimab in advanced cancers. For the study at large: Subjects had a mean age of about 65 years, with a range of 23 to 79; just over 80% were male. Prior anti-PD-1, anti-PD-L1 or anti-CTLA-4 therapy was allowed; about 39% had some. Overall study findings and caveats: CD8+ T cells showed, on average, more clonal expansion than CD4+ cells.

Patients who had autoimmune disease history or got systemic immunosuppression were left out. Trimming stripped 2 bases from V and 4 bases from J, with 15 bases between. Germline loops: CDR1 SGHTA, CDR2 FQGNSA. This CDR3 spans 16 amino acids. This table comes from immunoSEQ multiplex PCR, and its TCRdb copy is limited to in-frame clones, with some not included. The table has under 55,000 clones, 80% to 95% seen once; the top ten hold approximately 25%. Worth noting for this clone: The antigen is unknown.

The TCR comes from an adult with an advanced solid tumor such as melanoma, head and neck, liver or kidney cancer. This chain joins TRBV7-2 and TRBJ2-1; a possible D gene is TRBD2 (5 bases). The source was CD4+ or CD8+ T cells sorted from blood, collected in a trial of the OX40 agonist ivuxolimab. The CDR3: CASSLRLRRGYNEQFF. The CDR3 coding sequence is TGTGCCAGCAGCTTAAGGTTGCGGAGAGGGTACAATGAGCAGTTCTTC. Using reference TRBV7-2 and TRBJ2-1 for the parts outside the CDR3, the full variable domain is GAGVSQSPSNKVTEKGKDVELRCDPISGHTALYWYRQSLGQGLEFLIYFQGNSAPDKSGLPSDRFSAERTGGSVSTLTIQRTQQEDSAVYLCASSLRLRRGYNEQFFGPGTRLTVL.